The 27 T cell receptor beta chains given below trace back to one sample, sequenced in a study of monozygotic twins with inflammatory bowel disease. No DNA is given; TCRdb re-called the 5' RACE reads and lists each CDR3 protein once. The table for this sample gives about 99,000 distinct CDR3 sequences. The sequenced sample consisted of blood. The origin of the receptors is a human donor with ulcerative colitis or Crohn's disease, or a healthy co-twin of an affected twin (not recorded which).

The V and J genes are TRBV7-2 and TRBJ1-2. The germline V gene encodes CDR1 SGHTA and CDR2 FQGNSA. The CDR3 loop spans 13 amino acids. Here the CDR3 reads CASSFNGLGGYTF.

The chain employs TRBV15 and TRBJ2-2; TCRdb outputs TRBD1, but without DNA this stays unchecked. CDR3 length: 14 amino acids. CDR1 is LNHNV and CDR2 is YYDKDF in the germline V gene (reference sequence). CDR3 region: CATPGQKNTGELFF.

V gene TRBV9 combines with J gene TRBJ2-2. Per the germline V gene, CDR1 is SGDLS and CDR2 is YYNGEE. CDR3 length equals 13 residues. CDR3 loop: CASSVLATGELFF.

The rearrangement uses TRBV6-5 and TRBJ2-2; TCRdb's D gene call, TRBD2, goes unchecked for lack of DNA. The germline V gene has CDR1 MNHEY and CDR2 SVGAGI. The CDR3 is made up of 18 amino acids. CDR3 residues: CASSYSIGVAGVTGELFF.

V and J are TRBV20-1 and TRBJ2-1. The CDR3 consists of 15 residues. From germline, CDR1 is DFQATT and CDR2 SNEGSKA (reference sequence). The CDR3 protein is CSARRKRGSYNEQFF.

This chain joins TRBV9 and TRBJ2-1; TCRdb calls TRBD2, which cannot be checked without DNA. The CDR3 length is 15 residues. Germline V gene sequence: CDR1 SGDLS, CDR2 YYNGEE. The CDR3 here is CASSVSGSGYNEQFF.

The chain couples TRBV6-1 to TRBJ2-4; the D gene TCRdb calls, TRBD1, cannot be checked with no DNA. Per germline, CDR1 MNHNS and CDR2 SASEGT. This CDR3 region has 15 residues. The CDR3 loop is CASSLAGETKNIQYF.

This sequence joins TRBV6-6 and TRBJ1-6. In germline, CDR1 is MNHNY, CDR2 SVGAGI (reference sequence). The CDR3 covers 14 residues. This chain's CDR3 is CASSPSRNNSPLHF.

The chain links TRBV6-2 or TRBV6-3 to TRBJ2-7; TCRdb reports TRBD2, a call that lacks DNA to check it against. This CDR3 region has 14 residues. Germline loops: CDR1 MNHEY, CDR2 SVGEGT. Here the CDR3 reads CAKSGGGSRDEQYF.

The chain uses TRBV10-3 and TRBJ2-3. This CDR3 has 12 amino acids. The germline V gene encodes CDR1 ENHRY and CDR2 SYGVKD. The CDR3: CAISDIEDTQYF.

The chain uses TRBV7-2 and TRBJ2-3. Germline CDR1 SGHTA, CDR2 FQGNSA. This CDR3 is built from 14 residues. The CDR3 loop reads CASSFSRDGDTQYF.

This chain links TRBV20-1 with TRBJ1-6; TCRdb reports TRBD1, a call that lacks DNA to check it against. Per the germline V gene, CDR1 is DFQATT and CDR2 is SNEGSKA (reference sequence). The CDR3 has 13 amino acids. CDR3 residues: CSGTEGANSPLHF.

The chain recombines TRBV4-3 with TRBJ1-2; TCRdb picks TRBD1, but there is no DNA to check that call. The CDR3 extends over 14 amino acids. Germline loops: CDR1 LGHNA, CDR2 YSLEER. The CDR3 here is CASSQGDRARGYTF.

The V call is TRBV7-2, the J call TRBJ2-1; without DNA, the TCRdb call of TRBD2 cannot be checked. CDR3 length: 15 amino acids. CDR1 SGHTA and CDR2 FQGNSA come from the germline V gene. This chain's CDR3 is CASSLVREDYNEQFF.

The rearrangement links TRBV5-1 to TRBJ1-6; without DNA, the TCRdb call of TRBD1 cannot be checked. Germline lookup yields CDR1 SGHRS and CDR2 YFSETQ. The CDR3 is 16 residues long. The CDR3 loop is CASSSSQGTYNSPLHF.

This chain uses TRBV11-2 with TRBJ1-2; TCRdb returns TRBD1, unconfirmable since there is no DNA. Germline V gene lookup returns CDR1 SGHAT and CDR2 FQNNGV. The CDR3 spans 14 residues. The CDR3 is CASSLPTGVEGYTF.

The rearrangement links TRBV29-1 to TRBJ1-1; the D gene TCRdb calls, TRBD1, cannot be checked with no DNA. This CDR3 has 14 amino acids. The germline V gene has CDR1 SQVTM and CDR2 ANQGSEA. CDR3 sequence: CSVTKDRGNFEAFF.

The chain has TRBV6-6 and TRBJ2-3; the TRBD2 assignment by TCRdb is unverifiable without DNA. Germline CDR1 and CDR2: MNHNY and SVGAGI (reference sequence). The CDR3 consists of 11 residues. CDR3 sequence reads: CASREGDTQYF.

This chain joins TRBV5-1 and TRBJ2-7. CDR1 and CDR2 (germline): SGHRS, YFSETQ. This CDR3 region has 16 residues. The CDR3 spells CASSLGDALRSYEQYF.

V is TRBV20-1 and J is TRBJ2-6; there is no DNA to check the TCRdb D call of TRBD1. CDR1 is DFQATT and CDR2 is SNEGSKA in the germline V gene (reference sequence). This CDR3 is 15 amino acids long. This chain's CDR3 is CSAVNRGTGANVLTF.

The chain couples TRBV5-5 to TRBJ1-2; TCRdb names TRBD1, which stays unverified in the absence of DNA. CDR1 is SGHKS and CDR2 is YYEKEE in the germline V gene (reference sequence). The CDR3 is 14 amino acids. The CDR3: CASSLGQATYGYTF. Full variable domain (remainder filled in from reference TRBV5-5 and TRBJ1-2): DAGVTQSPTHLIKTRGQQVTLRCSPISGHKSVSWYQQVLGQGPQFIFQYYEKEERGRGNFPDRFSARQFPNYSSELNVNALLLGDSALYLCASSLGQATYGYTFGSGTRLTVV.

The gene calls are TRBV7-3 and TRBJ2-2; TCRdb's D call, TRBD2, is unchecked because there is no DNA. This CDR3 spans 14 amino acids. CDR1 is SGHTA, CDR2 FQGTGA, per germline. This chain's CDR3 is CASKPSANTGELFF.

V gene TRBV12-3 or TRBV12-4 combines with J gene TRBJ2-5; the D call from TCRdb, TRBD2, cannot be confirmed without DNA. The CDR3 contains 16 residues. CDR3 residues: CASSPRLGVAEETQYF.

The chain has TRBV6-2 or TRBV6-3 and TRBJ2-1; absent DNA, TCRdb's TRBD1 call cannot be checked. There are 14 residues in the CDR3. From germline, CDR1 is MNHEY and CDR2 SVGEGT. The CDR3 loop reads CASSSLGGTLRQFF.

The chain couples TRBV19 to TRBJ2-7; TCRdb gives TRBD1 as the D gene, but with no DNA this cannot be confirmed. Germline CDR1 reads LNHDA; CDR2 reads SQIVND (reference sequence). The CDR3 runs 13 residues. The CDR3 loop reads CAGLRDRAYEQYF.

V and J are TRBV20-1 and TRBJ2-1; TCRdb names TRBD2, which stays unverified in the absence of DNA. CDR1 and CDR2 (germline): DFQATT, SNEGSKA (reference sequence). The CDR3 covers 14 residues. The CDR3 region is CSARDQRDSGEQFF.

The chain recombines TRBV5-6 with TRBJ2-5; without DNA, the TCRdb call of TRBD1 cannot be checked. The CDR3 is made up of 15 amino acids. From germline, CDR1 is SGHDT and CDR2 YYEEEE. The CDR3 is CASSQVSGTRETQYF. Supplemented by reference TRBV5-6 and TRBJ2-5, the full variable domain reads DAGVTQSPTHLIKTRGQQVTLRCSPKSGHDTVSWYQQALGQGPQFIFQYYEEEERQRGNFPDRFSGHQFPNYSSELNVNALLLGDSALYLCASSQVSGTRETQYFGPGTRLLVL.